This TCR beta chain appears in the sequencing data of a study of Graves' ophthalmopathy and Graves' hyperthyroidism. V was pared by 4 bases and J by 3 bases, with 8 bases between. This CDR3 spans 12 amino acids. Germline assignment: CDR1 SGHRS and CDR2 YFSETQ. This clonotype occurred many times. Amplification of the TCR beta CDR3 regions used RNA transcripts (as template). The authors performed first-round RT-PCR with HTBI primers and then a second-round multiplex PCR. A single record per CDR3 protein comes from TCRdb applying MiXCR to the multiplex PCR reads. The sample has hundreds of thousands of distinct CDR3 sequences, approximately 15% seen once.

The rearrangement links TRBV5-1 to TRBJ2-7; no definite D call. Sequenced sample: blood. This clonotype was sampled from a woman in her 30s with Graves' ophthalmopathy. CDR3: CASSASYYEQYF. In DNA, the CDR3 is TGCGCCAGCAGCGCATCTTACTACGAGCAGTACTTC. The whole variable domain, filled in from reference TRBV5-1 and TRBJ2-7, reads KAGVTQTPRYLIKTRGQQVTLSCSPISGHRSVSWYQQTPGQGLQFLFEYFSETQRNKGNFPGRFSGRQFSNSRSEMNVSTLELGDSALYLCASSASYYEQYFGPGTRLTVT.